This T cell receptor (beta chain) emerged from a study of blood T cell repertoires in COVID-19. Overall study context: The origin of the acute and convalescent COVID-19 samples was the United States, Italy and Spain.

The CDR3 extends over 15 amino acids. CDR1 and CDR2 from the germline V gene are SGHDT and YYEEEE. The J segment lost 7 bases and the V segment lost 2 bases, leaving 7 bases of the junction unmatched. Participants, about 18 to 89 years old, spanned about two dozen US areas. Recovered status applied to Cohort 3 donors who had two consecutive negative PCRs. It also applied to those with clearance or with symptom resolution. This clone was observed a single time. The authors' processing: Reference gene primer amplification gave estimated nucleated cell counts. Clones were read by immunoSEQ multiplex PCR, and TCRdb kept only the in-frame ones, dropping some. V, J and clone size reflect that table, while D and trimming were determined from the DNA. The sample lists 300,000 or so clones, 85% to 90% occurring once.

V usage is TRBV5-6 and J usage is TRBJ2-2; TRBD2 agrees at 8 bases. This TCR was recovered from a woman aged 18-30 years who had recovered from COVID-19. The source material was PBMCs or T cells enriched from blood (not recorded which). The CDR3 spells CASSLVGRAIGELFF. The DNA for the CDR3 is TGTGCCAGCAGCTTAGTCGGGAGGGCTATCGGGGAGCTGTTTTTT. Combining the CDR3 with reference TRBV5-6 and TRBJ2-2 gives the whole variable domain DAGVTQSPTHLIKTRGQQVTLRCSPKSGHDTVSWYQQALGQGPQFIFQYYEEEERQRGNFPDRFSGHQFPNYSSELNVNALLLGDSALYLCASSLVGRAIGELFFGEGSRLTVL.